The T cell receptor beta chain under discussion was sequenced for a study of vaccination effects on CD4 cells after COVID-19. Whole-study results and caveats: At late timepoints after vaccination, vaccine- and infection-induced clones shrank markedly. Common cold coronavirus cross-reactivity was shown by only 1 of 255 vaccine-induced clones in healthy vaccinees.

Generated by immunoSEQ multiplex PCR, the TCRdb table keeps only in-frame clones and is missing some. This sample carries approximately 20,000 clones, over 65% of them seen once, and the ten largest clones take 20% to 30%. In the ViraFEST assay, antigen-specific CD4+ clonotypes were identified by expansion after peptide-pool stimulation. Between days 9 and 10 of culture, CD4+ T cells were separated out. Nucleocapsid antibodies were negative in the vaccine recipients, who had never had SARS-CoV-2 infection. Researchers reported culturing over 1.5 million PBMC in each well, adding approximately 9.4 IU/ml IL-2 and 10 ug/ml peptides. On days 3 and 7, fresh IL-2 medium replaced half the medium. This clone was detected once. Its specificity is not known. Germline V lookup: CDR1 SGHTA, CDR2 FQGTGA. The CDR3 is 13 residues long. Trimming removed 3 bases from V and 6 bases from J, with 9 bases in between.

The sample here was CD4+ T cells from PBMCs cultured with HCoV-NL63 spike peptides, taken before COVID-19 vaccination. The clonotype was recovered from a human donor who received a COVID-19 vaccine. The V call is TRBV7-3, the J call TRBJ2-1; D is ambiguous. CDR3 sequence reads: CASSFRQGNEQFF. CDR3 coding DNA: TGTGCCAGCAGCTTTCGTCAAGGCAATGAGCAGTTCTTC. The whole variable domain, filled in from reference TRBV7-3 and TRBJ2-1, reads GAGVSQTPSNKVTEKGKYVELRCDPISGHTALYWYRQSLGQGPEFLIYFQGTGAADDSGLPNDRFFAVRPEGSVSTLKIQRTERGDSAVYLCASSFRQGNEQFFGPGTRLTVL.